A selection of T cell receptor beta chains follows, all from one sample in a study of regulatory T cells in long-lasting Graves disease. TCRdb reanalysed the multiplex PCR reads using MiXCR and keeps one entry per CDR3 protein. The sample includes around 500,000 distinct CDR3 sequences, approximately 12% of them seen just once. Another study also made use of these data, one on T cells in Graves' hyperthyroidism and ophthalmopathy.

Material: peripheral blood mononuclear cells (PBMCs), obtained at new diagnosis, from a patient treated with antithyroid drugs. The receptors here all came from a young man with Graves disease. Each CDR3 is given with its conserved first and last residue. The D gene is left open where the match is weak. The size entry is marked missing in some rows and otherwise reads once, few, many or a size class.

size	J	D	V	CDR3	DNA
many	TRBJ1-1	.	TRBV29-1	CSVYREGEAFF	TGCAGCGTTTACAGGGAGGGTGAAGCTTTCTTT
many	TRBJ2-1	TRBD2	TRBV15	CATSRDSLAGQNEQFF	TGTGCCACCAGCAGAGATAGTCTAGCGGGCCAAAATGAGCAGTTCTTC
many	TRBJ2-7	.	TRBV6-5	CASSYSFHGSYEQYF	TGTGCCAGCAGTTACTCGTTCCATGGCTCCTACGAGCAGTACTTC
few	TRBJ2-1	.	TRBV18	CASSPGWVYNGQFF	TGTGCCAGCTCACCGGGGTGGGTGTACAATGGGCAGTTCTTC
.	TRBJ2-1	.	TRBV4-1	CASSHDDARFF	TGCGCCAGCAGCCACGACGACGCCAGGTTCTTC
once	TRBJ2-3	.	TRBV18	CASSPRGGRTSDTQYF	TGTGCCAGCTCACCAAGGGGGGGCCGAACATCAGATACGCAGTATTTT
.	TRBJ1-2	TRBD1	TRBV29-1	CSVQPFKGQGKRENGYTF	TGCAGCGTCCAGCCGTTCAAGGGACAGGGAAAAAGGGAGAATGGCTACACCTTC
few	TRBJ1-3	TRBD1	TRBV29-1	CSVEEQGAGGNTIYF	TGCAGCGTCGAAGAACAGGGGGCCGGTGGAAACACCATATATTTT
many	TRBJ2-5	.	TRBV19	CASGLEETQYF	TGTGCCAGTGGGCTAGAAGAGACCCAGTACTTC
.	TRBJ2-2	TRBD2	TRBV29-1	CSVGREGWNTGELFF	TGCAGCGTTGGGCGGGAGGGGTGGAACACCGGGGAGCTGTTTTTT
few	TRBJ2-2	.	TRBV29-1	CSVQDAGELFF	TGCAGCGTTCAGGACGCCGGGGAGCTGTTTTTT
many	TRBJ1-1	.	TRBV15	CATSRYRANTEAFF	TGTGCCACCAGCAGATACAGGGCGAACACTGAAGCTTTCTTT
.	TRBJ2-5	.	TRBV9	CASSFRDTLQETQYF	TGTGCCAGCAGTTTCCGGGACACACTCCAAGAGACCCAGTACTTC
few	TRBJ2-2	.	TRBV24-1	CATSDLGGRNTGELFF	TGTGCCACCAGTGATTTGGGGGGTAGAAACACCGGGGAGCTGTTTTTT
many	TRBJ1-2	.	TRBV5-1	CASSPGRPQDGYTF	TGCGCCAGCAGCCCAGGCAGACCTCAGGATGGCTACACCTTC
.	TRBJ2-1	TRBD2	TRBV9	CASSPHSTSFGYNEQFF	TGTGCCAGCAGCCCGCACTCGACTAGCTTTGGCTACAATGAGCAGTTCTTC
many	TRBJ1-6	.	TRBV28	CASSLRVGVSDSHF	TGTGCCAGCAGTTTAAGAGTTGGGGTCTCGGATTCACACTTT
.	TRBJ2-5	TRBD2	TRBV10-1	CATTERGASGRGSPETQYF	TGCGCCACCACGGAGAGGGGGGCTAGCGGGAGAGGGTCCCCAGAGACCCAGTACTTC
many	TRBJ1-1	.	TRBV5-6	CASSLSSEAFF	TGTGCCAGCAGCTTGTCGAGCGAAGCTTTCTTT
many	TRBJ2-7	TRBD2	TRBV12-3/TRBV12-4	CASSLTSAYSYEQYF	TGTGCCAGCAGTTTGACTAGCGCTTACTCCTACGAGCAGTACTTC
.	TRBJ2-5	.	TRBV18	CASSSSRGGEETQYF	TGTGCCAGCTCCTCTTCGCGCGGAGGGGAAGAGACCCAGTACTTC
many	TRBJ2-1	.	TRBV6-2/TRBV6-3	CASSYGLVLNEQFF	TGTGCCAGCAGTTACGGGTTGGTCCTTAATGAGCAGTTCTTC
many	TRBJ2-5	.	TRBV11-1	CASSSDTYQETQYF	TGTGCCAGCAGCTCGGACACGTACCAAGAGACCCAGTACTTC